The 24 T cell receptor beta chains below all came from one sample that was sequenced in a study of CD8 T cells in ankylosing spondylitis. TCRdb fed the 5' RACE reads into MiXCR, producing one record per CDR3 protein. The sample has about 240,000 distinct CDR3 sequences; around 7.8% are singletons. The source material was blood, either unsorted or a sorted T cell fraction (not recorded which). The receptors here all came from a male donor with ankylosing spondylitis or in good health (not recorded which).

This clonotype has only a few counts. The rearrangement links TRBV5-5 to TRBJ1-2; no firm D call. The CDR3 runs 14 residues. Deletions cut 3 bases from V and 3 bases from J, with 12 bases between. Germline assignment: CDR1 SGHKS and CDR2 YYEKEE (reference sequence). The CDR3 coding sequence is TGTGCCAGCAGCTGGCCGGGATCTGACTATGGCTACACCTTC. It encodes CASSWPGSDYGYTF.

This clonotype has a count of ten or more. The V gene is TRBV10-3, the J gene TRBJ2-1, with a possible D match to TRBD2 (6 bases). V was cut by 6 bases and J by 0 bases, with 9 bases left in between. The CDR3 is 14 amino acids. Germline CDR1 is ENHRY and CDR2 is SYGVKD. Written as DNA, the CDR3 is TGTGCCATCAGGGAGGGAAGCTCCTACAATGAGCAGTTCTTC. Translated: CAIREGSSYNEQFF.

This clonotype was recorded many times. The V call is TRBV25-1, the J call TRBJ2-7; 8 nucleotides line up with TRBD1. Germline V CDR1 and CDR2: MGHDK, SYGVNS. V trimming: 6 bases; J trimming: 1 base; junction bases outside the gene matches: 2. CDR3 length: 13 amino acids. The CDR3 sequence is CASRGQASYEQYF. DNA for the CDR3: TGTGCCAGCAGGGGACAGGCTTCCTACGAGCAGTACTTC.

This clonotype appeared many times. The chain joins TRBV5-1 to TRBJ2-5; 13 bases align to TRBD2. Germline V gene data show CDR1 as SGHRS and CDR2 as YFSETQ. After removal of 1 base from V and 5 bases from J, the junction contained 11 bases not matched to a gene. The CDR3 covers 18 residues. As DNA, the CDR3 is TGCGCCAGCAGCTTGACCTTACTAGCGGGGGGGTCTGCGGAGACCCAGTACTTC. Residues: CASSLTLLAGGSAETQYF.

The rearrangement links TRBV7-3 to TRBJ2-3, with D possibly TRBD1 on 5 matching bases. The CDR3 runs to 15 residues. Germline V gene data show CDR1 as SGHTA and CDR2 as FQGTGA. V was shortened by 2 bases and J by 3 bases, with 12 bases between the two germline ends. The CDR3 protein is CASSLHQGRTDTQYF. The CDR3 nucleotides are TGTGCCAGCAGCTTACACCAGGGTAGGACAGATACGCAGTATTTT.

This clonotype showed up many times. The rearrangement joins TRBV5-1 to TRBJ2-1; D possibly corresponds to TRBD1 (6 bases). With 2 bases removed from V and 1 base from J, the gap between germline ends came to 10 bases. CDR3 length: 15 residues. Germline V gene sequence: CDR1 SGHRS, CDR2 YFSETQ. Written as DNA, the CDR3 is TGCGCCAGCAGCTTAACAGGGCTATCCTACAATGAGCAGTTCTTC. It translates to CASSLTGLSYNEQFF.

There are many counts of this clonotype. V and J are TRBV7-2 and TRBJ2-1; 7 bases map to TRBD1. V dropped 3 bases and J dropped 9; count of bases not matched to a gene: 11. CDR1 SGHTA and CDR2 FQGNSA come from the germline V gene. The CDR3 totals 15 residues. The CDR3 DNA sequence: TGTGCCAGCAGCTTTGAGACAGGGTATGTCGGTGAGCAGTTCTTC. It codes for CASSFETGYVGEQFF.

This clonotype was counted at least ten times. The chain employs TRBV11-2 and TRBJ1-1; TRBD1 matches at 10 bases. CDR1 is SGHAT and CDR2 is FQNNGV in the germline V gene. V lost 1 base and J lost 1; bases outside the gene matches: 15. CDR3 length: 20 amino acids. The CDR3 nucleotides are TGTGCCAGCAGCTTAGGAATCGGAGGTGACAGGGGGCTGAGGAACACTGAAGCTTTCTTT. Its protein product is CASSLGIGGDRGLRNTEAFF.

This clonotype has a count of ten or more. This chain uses TRBV20-1 with TRBJ2-1, with TRBD2 as a possible D gene (6 bases). Trimming removed 6 bases from V and 11 bases from J, with 23 bases in between. This CDR3 is built from 14 residues. From germline, CDR1 is DFQATT and CDR2 SNEGSKA (reference sequence). CDR3 amino acids: CSALAQLAIAQQFF. The CDR3 nucleotides read TGCAGTGCCCTGGCGCAGCTAGCGATTGCTCAGCAGTTCTTC.

In its sample, this clonotype was seen many times. The chain combines TRBV12-3 or TRBV12-4 with TRBJ2-1, with TRBD1 identical over 10 bases. There are 14 residues in the CDR3. J lost 11 bases, V lost 5 bases, and 9 bases had no gene match. The CDR3 sequence is CASSNRDRGEQQFF. CDR3 in DNA: TGTGCCAGCAGTAACCGGGACAGGGGTGAACAGCAGTTCTTC.

This clonotype has ten or more counts. V is TRBV7-2 and J is TRBJ2-7; 9 nucleotides match TRBD1. The junction had 4 bases not matched to a gene; V was cut back by 3 bases and J by 1 base. Germline CDR1 is SGHTA and CDR2 is FQGNSA. There are 15 residues in the CDR3. The DNA of the CDR3 is TGTGCCAGCAGCTTCGACAGGGGGTTTTCCTACGAGCAGTACTTC. It codes for CASSFDRGFSYEQYF.

V gene TRBV2 combines with J gene TRBJ2-5, with TRBD2 as a possible D gene (5 bases). This CDR3 comprises 16 residues. Looked up from germline, CDR1 is SNHLY and CDR2 is FYNNEI. Trimming removed 5 bases from V and 2 bases from J, with 18 bases in between. The CDR3 here is CASSPIGIGLQETQYF. CDR3 nucleotides: TGTGCCAGCAGTCCTATCGGGATAGGGCTACAAGAGACCCAGTACTTC.

The chain uses TRBV29-1 and TRBJ1-5; weak D call: TRBD1 (6 bases). With 7 bases removed from V and 6 bases from J, the gap between germline ends came to 16 bases. The CDR3 has 13 amino acids. Germline values: CDR1 SQVTM, CDR2 ANQGSEA. The CDR3 DNA sequence: TGCAGCGCGAGGAGGGGCAGGGGTCAGCCCCAGCATTTT. It yields the protein CSARRGRGQPQHF.

The chain links TRBV5-1 to TRBJ1-2; TRBD1 agrees at 10 bases. Germline CDR1 is SGHRS and CDR2 is YFSETQ. CDR3 length equals 15 residues. The ends lost 5 bases at V and 4 bases at J; junction bases unmatched: 8. Here the CDR3 DNA reads TGCGCCAGCAGTTCGGACAGGGGGGGAATCTATGGCTACACCTTC. Translated: CASSSDRGGIYGYTF.

This clonotype was seen a handful of times. V and J are TRBV25-1 and TRBJ2-2, with no clear D. V was cut by 1 base and J by 3 bases, with 12 bases left in between. The CDR3 spans 16 residues. Germline lookup yields CDR1 MGHDK and CDR2 SYGVNS. The CDR3 region has the DNA TGTGCCAGCAGTGAATGGCAGGCCTCTCACACCGGGGAGCTGTTTTTT. Amino acids: CASSEWQASHTGELFF.

This clonotype has at least ten counts. J is TRBJ1-2 and V is TRBV9; D ambiguous. The CDR3 covers 14 residues. The germline CDR1 and CDR2 sequences are SGDLS and YYNGEE. V lost 3 bases and J lost 9, with 18 bases in between. CDR3 in amino acids: CASSAASDLRSYTF. The CDR3 DNA follows: TGTGCCAGCAGCGCGGCCTCAGACCTTCGAAGCTACACCTTC. Full variable domain (rest looked up from reference TRBV9 and TRBJ1-2): DSGVTQTPKHLITATGQRVTLRCSPRSGDLSVYWYQQSLDQGLQFLIQYYNGEERAKGNILERFSAQQFPDLHSELNLSSLELGDSALYFCASSAASDLRSYTFGSGTRLTVV.

This clonotype was recorded at least ten times. Here the CDR3 reads CASRVAASTDTQYF. The CDR3 DNA reads as TGTGCCAGCAGAGTGGCAGCTAGCACAGATACGCAGTATTTT. The chain uses TRBV6-1 and TRBJ2-3; D unresolved. V lost 6 bases and J lost 0, with 10 bases in between. The germline V gene encodes CDR1 MNHNS and CDR2 SASEGT. CDR3 length equals 14 residues.

J is TRBJ1-2 and V is TRBV7-2; tentatively, D is TRBD1 (5 bases). The germline V gene encodes CDR1 SGHTA and CDR2 FQGNSA. This CDR3 spans 14 amino acids. V lost 2 bases to trimming and J lost 4 bases, with 11 bases between them. CDR3 region: CASSLLREGYGYTF. In nucleotides, the CDR3 is TGTGCCAGCAGCTTACTCAGGGAGGGCTATGGCTACACCTTC.

This clonotype showed up many times. The chain's CDR3 is CSARKRNSYEQYF. CDR3 nucleotide sequence: TGCAGTGCTAGAAAGCGAAACTCCTACGAGCAGTACTTC. This sequence joins TRBV20-1 and TRBJ2-7; D is uncertain. Germline-derived CDR1 and CDR2 are DFQATT and SNEGSKA (reference sequence). This CDR3 has 13 amino acids. The ends were cut back, 2 bases at V and 0 bases at J, with 8 bases in the middle.

The chain is built from TRBV12-3 or TRBV12-4 and TRBJ2-6, with TRBD1 as a possible D gene (5 bases). The ends were cut back, 7 bases at V and 4 bases at J, with 17 bases in the middle. The CDR3 sequence is 16 residues long. The CDR3 region has the DNA TGTGCCAGCAAATATCCAGGGTTCCTGGGGGCCAACGTCCTGACTTTC. Amino acid sequence: CASKYPGFLGANVLTF.

The sample holds many counts of this clonotype. In DNA, the CDR3 is TGTGCCAGCAGCCCCGAACAGGCCCAACTCTATAATTCACCCCTCCACTTT. Residues: CASSPEQAQLYNSPLHF. The chain has TRBV7-2 and TRBJ1-6, with a possible D match to TRBD1 (5 bases). CDR1 and CDR2 from the germline V gene are SGHTA and FQGNSA. V dropped 5 bases and J dropped 3 bases, with 17 bases sitting between them. The CDR3 runs 17 residues.

This clonotype occurred many times. This chain uses TRBV20-1 with TRBJ2-1, with a possible D match to TRBD2 (6 bases). V gave up 5 bases and J gave up 2 bases, with 16 bases separating them. The CDR3 covers 15 residues. CDR1 DFQATT and CDR2 SNEGSKA come from the germline V gene (reference sequence). CDR3 in amino acids: CSAFGSENTYNEQFF. DNA for the CDR3: TGCAGTGCTTTCGGGAGTGAGAACACCTACAATGAGCAGTTCTTC.

This clonotype was found a few times. The rearrangement uses TRBV20-1 and TRBJ2-5; D uncertain. Germline CDR1 and CDR2: DFQATT and SNEGSKA (reference sequence). V gave up 1 base and J gave up 4 bases, with 10 bases separating them. The CDR3 consists of 13 residues. The CDR3 sequence: CSARGGRRETQYF. CDR3 nucleotide sequence: TGCAGTGCTAGAGGTGGCAGAAGAGAGACCCAGTACTTC.

CDR3 in amino acids: CASSLGQTRPYEQYF. The DNA of the CDR3 is TGTGCCAGCAGCTTGGGACAGACTAGACCCTACGAGCAGTACTTC. The chain couples TRBV7-2 to TRBJ2-7; tentatively, D is TRBD1 (7 bases). This CDR3 contains 15 residues. V was shortened by 3 bases and J by 2 bases, with 14 bases between the two germline ends. The germline V gene has CDR1 SGHTA and CDR2 FQGNSA. Looking up the rest from reference TRBV7-2 and TRBJ2-7 gives the full variable domain: GAGVSQSPSNKVTEKGKDVELRCDPISGHTALYWYRQSLGQGLEFLIYFQGNSAPDKSGLPSDRFSAERTGGSVSTLTIQRTQQEDSAVYLCASSLGQTRPYEQYFGPGTRLTVT.